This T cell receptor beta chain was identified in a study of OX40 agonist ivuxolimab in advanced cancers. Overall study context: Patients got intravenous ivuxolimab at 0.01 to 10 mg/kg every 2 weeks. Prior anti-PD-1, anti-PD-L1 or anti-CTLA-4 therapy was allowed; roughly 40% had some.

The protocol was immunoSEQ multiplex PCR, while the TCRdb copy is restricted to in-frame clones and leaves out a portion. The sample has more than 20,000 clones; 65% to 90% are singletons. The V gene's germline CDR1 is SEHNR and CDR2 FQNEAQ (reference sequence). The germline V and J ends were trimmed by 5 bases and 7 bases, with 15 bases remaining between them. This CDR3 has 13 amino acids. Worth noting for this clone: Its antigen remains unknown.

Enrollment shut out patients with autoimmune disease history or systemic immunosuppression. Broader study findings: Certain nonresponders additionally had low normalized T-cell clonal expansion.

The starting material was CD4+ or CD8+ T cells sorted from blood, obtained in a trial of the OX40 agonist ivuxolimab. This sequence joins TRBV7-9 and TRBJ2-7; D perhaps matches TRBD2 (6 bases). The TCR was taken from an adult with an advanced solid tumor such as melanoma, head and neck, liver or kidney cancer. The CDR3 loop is CASSVGTGTEQYF. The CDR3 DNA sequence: TGTGCCAGCAGCGTCGGAACGGGGACTGAGCAGTACTTC.